A selection of T cell receptor beta chains follows, all from one sample in a study of cytomegalovirus exposure and HLA in healthy donors. Sequenced by immunoSEQ multiplex PCR; TCRdb stores in-frame clones only, minus some. Of around 180,000 clones in the sample, 79% were seen once. Sequencing was carried out using PBMCs. The receptors come from a woman aged 40 to 50 in good health and CMV-seronegative. Both conserved end residues are part of each CDR3. The order of the fields is CDR3 DNA, CDR3 protein, clone size, V gene, J gene, D gene. D genes are given only for firm matches. Clone sizes are given selectively: once, few, many, or a class where the clone is expanded.

TGTGCCAGCAGGCTGACGGGGGATACGCAGTATTTT	CASRLTGDTQYF	-	TRBV7-2	TRBJ2-3	-
TGTGCCAGCAGCTCCGATAGCGGGAGGATCACCGGGGAGCTGTTTTTT	CASSSDSGRITGELFF	-	TRBV13	TRBJ2-2	TRBD2
TGTGCCAGCAGCCAACCCCGGACAGAATTGAATGAGCAGTTCTTC	CASSQPRTELNEQFF	-	TRBV4-2	TRBJ2-1	-
TGCAGCGTTGGGGGTTCGAAGGGAGGAACTAATGAAAAACTGTTTTTT	CSVGGSKGGTNEKLFF	-	TRBV29-1	TRBJ1-4	-
TGTGCCAGCAGTGAAAATCTAGCGGGAGGTCTCGGGGAGCTGTTTTTT	CASSENLAGGLGELFF	once	TRBV2	TRBJ2-2	TRBD2
TGCGCCAGCAGCTTGGCGGGGGGCACAGATACGCAGTATTTT	CASSLAGGTDTQYF	-	TRBV5-1	TRBJ2-3	-
TGCAGCGTGGAGGGGAGCGGGATTGGAAACCCATCCTACGAGCAGTACTTC	CSVEGSGIGNPSYEQYF	-	TRBV29-1	TRBJ2-7	TRBD2
TGTGCCAGCAGTGAGAATAGCGGGAGGGCGGAGACCCAGTACTTC	CASSENSGRAETQYF	-	TRBV2	TRBJ2-5	TRBD2
TGTGCCAGCAGCTTAAACCCCACCAGCTCCTACAATGAGCAGTTCTTC	CASSLNPTSSYNEQFF	-	TRBV7-6	TRBJ2-1	-
TGTGCCAGCTCAAGGGCTGGCAGGGCAAGCACAGATACGCAGTATTTT	CASSRAGRASTDTQYF	-	TRBV28	TRBJ2-3	-
TGTGCCACCAGCAGTTCCCCCCGCACAGCTTACGAGCAGTACTTC	CATSSSPRTAYEQYF	-	TRBV15	TRBJ2-7	-
TGTGCCAGCAGCCCCCGGACTAGCGGGGAGTACAATGAGCAGTTCTTC	CASSPRTSGEYNEQFF	-	TRBV4-2	TRBJ2-1	TRBD2
TGTGCCAGCAGTTTACCGGATTCACCCCTCCACTTT	CASSLPDSPLHF	many	TRBV27	TRBJ1-6	-
TGTGCCAGCAGCCCGAATAGCGGAAGCACAGATACGCAGTATTTT	CASSPNSGSTDTQYF	once	TRBV5-4	TRBJ2-3	-
TGTGCCAGCAGCTATACAGGGACTGGGGCCAACGTCCTGACTTTC	CASSYTGTGANVLTF	-	TRBV28	TRBJ2-6	-
TGTGCCTGGAGCCGGGACAGGAATAGTAACACTGAAGCTTTCTTT	CAWSRDRNSNTEAFF	-	TRBV30	TRBJ1-1	TRBD1
TGCGCCAGCAGCTTGGGGGGATACAGGAGTGGCTACACCTTC	CASSLGGYRSGYTF	-	TRBV5-1	TRBJ1-2	-
TGTGCCACTCAGACCCCAGGGGCCAATCAGCCCCAGCATTTT	CATQTPGANQPQHF	-	TRBV10-3	TRBJ1-5	-
TGTGCCAGCAGCGTCGGGACAGGGGGCTTTGAAAAACTGTTTTTT	CASSVGTGGFEKLFF	few	TRBV9	TRBJ1-4	TRBD1
TGTGCCAGCAGCTTCATCGACAGGGGGAATGAAAAACTGTTTTTT	CASSFIDRGNEKLFF	once	TRBV7-2	TRBJ1-4	TRBD1
TGTGCCAGCAGCCCAAGGAGGGGGCAAAAAAACACTGAAGCTTTCTTT	CASSPRRGQKNTEAFF	-	TRBV7-8	TRBJ1-1	TRBD1
TGTGCCAGCAGTTACTCTAGGGGGGGGCAAGAGACCCAGTACTTC	CASSYSRGGQETQYF	-	TRBV6-5	TRBJ2-5	-
TGTGCCAGCAGCTTGGATTCGGCGGACTACGAGCAGTACTTC	CASSLDSADYEQYF	-	TRBV7-2	TRBJ2-7	-
TGTGCCAGCAGTTACGCTCTCGGGGGATCGGATACGCAGTATTTT	CASSYALGGSDTQYF	-	TRBV6-5	TRBJ2-3	-
TGTGCCAGCAGTTTATTTGGGACAGGGTTGTGGGATACGCAGTATTTT	CASSLFGTGLWDTQYF	-	TRBV27	TRBJ2-3	TRBD1
TGCGCCAGCAGCGAAGAGTGGCCCACTAGCGGTGCAGCCTACGAGCAGTACTTC	CASSEEWPTSGAAYEQYF	few	TRBV4-1	TRBJ2-7	TRBD2
TGCGCCAGCAGCCAAGGGGACAGACCTTATGGCTACACCTTC	CASSQGDRPYGYTF	-	TRBV4-3	TRBJ1-2	TRBD1
TGTGCCAGCAGCGCGCTAAGATCAGATACGCAGTATTTT	CASSALRSDTQYF	once	TRBV9	TRBJ2-3	-
TGTGCCAGCAGTTACCCTAGCGGGGGCCCCCAGAATGAGCAGTTCTTC	CASSYPSGGPQNEQFF	-	TRBV6-5	TRBJ2-1	TRBD2
TGTGCCAGCAGCTTGACAGCAACTAATGAAAAACTGTTTTTT	CASSLTATNEKLFF	-	TRBV7-9	TRBJ1-4	-
TGTGCCAGCAGCGTAAGGTCTATGGGGACAGGGGACTACAATGAGCAGTTCTTC	CASSVRSMGTGDYNEQFF	-	TRBV9	TRBJ2-1	TRBD1
TGTGCCAGCAGCCAAGCGGGAAGGGTTACTGGAAACACCATATATTTT	CASSQAGRVTGNTIYF	-	TRBV14	TRBJ1-3	-
TGTGCCAGCAGCTCCCCGGGGGTCCGCGAAGCTTTCTTT	CASSSPGVREAFF	-	TRBV7-8	TRBJ1-1	-
TGTGGGACAGGGTTGACCGGGGAGCTGTTTTTT	CGTGLTGELFF	-	TRBV19	TRBJ2-2	TRBD1
TGTGCCAGCAAAAGGGAGGCAGGGCTGAACACTGAAGCTTTCTTT	CASKREAGLNTEAFF	-	TRBV7-6	TRBJ1-1	-
TGTGCCAGCAGCGAACGGGACAGGACCTACGAGCAGTACTTC	CASSERDRTYEQYF	-	TRBV2	TRBJ2-7	TRBD1
TGCGCCAGCAGCCAGGTAGCGGCCCGAGATGAGCAGTTCTTC	CASSQVAARDEQFF	-	TRBV5-1	TRBJ2-1	-
TGTGCCAGCAGCGGAATTCCAGGACAGGGCAATTCACCCCTCCACTTT	CASSGIPGQGNSPLHF	-	TRBV5-6	TRBJ1-6	TRBD1
TGTGCCAGCAGCTTAGCTCTAGACTCTGGGGCCAACGTCCTGACTTTC	CASSLALDSGANVLTF	-	TRBV7-9	TRBJ2-6	-
TGTGCCAGCAGCAATATCAACACCTATGGCTACACCTTC	CASSNINTYGYTF	-	TRBV5-4	TRBJ1-2	-
TGCGCCAGCAGCTCGAGGGAGGGCGGGAGAGGGGAGCAGTTCTTC	CASSSREGGRGEQFF	few	TRBV5-1	TRBJ2-1	TRBD2
TGTGCCAGCAGTGAAGAAAACCAAGGGACTTGCGAGCAGTTCTTC	CASSEENQGTCEQFF	few	TRBV6-4	TRBJ2-1	-